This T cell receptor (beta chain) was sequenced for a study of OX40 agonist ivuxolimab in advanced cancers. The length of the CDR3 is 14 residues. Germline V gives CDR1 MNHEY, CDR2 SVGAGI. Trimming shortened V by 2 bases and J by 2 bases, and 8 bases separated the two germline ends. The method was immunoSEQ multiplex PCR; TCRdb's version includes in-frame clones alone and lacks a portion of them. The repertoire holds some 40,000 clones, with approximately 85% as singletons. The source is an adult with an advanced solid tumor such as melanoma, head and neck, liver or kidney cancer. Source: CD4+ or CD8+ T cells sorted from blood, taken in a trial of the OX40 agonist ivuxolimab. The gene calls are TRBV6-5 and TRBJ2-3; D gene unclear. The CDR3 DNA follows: TGTGCCAGCAGTTACGGCAGGTCCACAGATACGCAGTATTTT. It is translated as CASSYGRSTDTQYF.